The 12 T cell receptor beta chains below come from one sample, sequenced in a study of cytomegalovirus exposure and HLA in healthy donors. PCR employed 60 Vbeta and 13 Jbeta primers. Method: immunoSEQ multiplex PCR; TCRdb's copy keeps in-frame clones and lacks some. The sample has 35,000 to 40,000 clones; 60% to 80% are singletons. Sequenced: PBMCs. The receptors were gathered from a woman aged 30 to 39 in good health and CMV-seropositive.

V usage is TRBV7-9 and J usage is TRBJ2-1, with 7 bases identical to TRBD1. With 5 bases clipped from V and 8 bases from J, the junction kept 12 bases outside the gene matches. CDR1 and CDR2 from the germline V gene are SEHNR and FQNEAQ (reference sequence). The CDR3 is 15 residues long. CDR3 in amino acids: CASSPSQTGIDEQFF. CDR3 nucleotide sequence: TGTGCCAGCAGCCCCTCCCAGACAGGGATCGATGAGCAGTTCTTC.

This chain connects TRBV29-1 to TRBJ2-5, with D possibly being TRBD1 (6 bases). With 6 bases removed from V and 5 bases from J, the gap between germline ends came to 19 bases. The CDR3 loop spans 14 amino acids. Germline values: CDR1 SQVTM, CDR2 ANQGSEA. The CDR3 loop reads CSVLQTRTDETQYF. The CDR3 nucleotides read TGCAGCGTCCTACAAACGAGGACAGATGAGACCCAGTACTTC.

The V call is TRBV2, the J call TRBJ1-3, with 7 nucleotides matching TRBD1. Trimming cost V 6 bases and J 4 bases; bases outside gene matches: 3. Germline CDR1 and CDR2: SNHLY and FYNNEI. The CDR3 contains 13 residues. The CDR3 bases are TGTGCCAGCAGAAGGGGACAGGGAAACACCATATATTTT. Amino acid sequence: CASRRGQGNTIYF. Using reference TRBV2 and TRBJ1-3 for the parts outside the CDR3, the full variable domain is EPEVTQTPSHQVTQMGQEVILRCVPISNHLYFYWYRQILGQKVEFLVSFYNNEISEKSEIFDDQFSVERPDGSNFTLKIRSTKLEDSAMYFCASRRGQGNTIYFGEGSWLTVV.

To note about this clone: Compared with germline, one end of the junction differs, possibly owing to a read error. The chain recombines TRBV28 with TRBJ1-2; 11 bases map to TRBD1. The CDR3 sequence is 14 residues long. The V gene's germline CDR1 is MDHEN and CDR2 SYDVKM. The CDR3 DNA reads TGTGCCAGCAGTGCCCCGGGACAGGGGGTCGGCTACCCCTTC. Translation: CASSAPGQGVGYPF.

This chain's CDR3 is CAWERTGGYGYTF. As DNA, the CDR3 is TGTGCCTGGGAAAGGACAGGAGGCTATGGCTACACCTTC. The rearrangement uses TRBV30 and TRBJ1-2; 7 bases match TRBD1. V trimming: 5 bases; J trimming: 4 bases; junction bases outside the gene matches: 7. Germline CDR1 GTSNPN, CDR2 SVGIG (reference sequence). The CDR3 is 13 amino acids.

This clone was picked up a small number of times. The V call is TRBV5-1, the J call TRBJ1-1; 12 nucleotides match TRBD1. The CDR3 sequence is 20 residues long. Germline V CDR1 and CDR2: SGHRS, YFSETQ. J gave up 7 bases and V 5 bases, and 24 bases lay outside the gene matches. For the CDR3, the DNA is TGCGCCAGCAGTTCCGGGACAGGGGGCGCGTTCTACCCCTCCCCAGGTGAAGCTTTCTTT. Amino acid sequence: CASSSGTGGAFYPSPGEAFF.

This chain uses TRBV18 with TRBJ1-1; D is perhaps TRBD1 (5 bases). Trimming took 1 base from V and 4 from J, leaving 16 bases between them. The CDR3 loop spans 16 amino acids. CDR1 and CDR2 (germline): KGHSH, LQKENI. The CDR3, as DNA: TGTGCCAGCTCACCACTGGAGGGGATTTTGAGCACTGAAGCTTTCTTT. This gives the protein CASSPLEGILSTEAFF.

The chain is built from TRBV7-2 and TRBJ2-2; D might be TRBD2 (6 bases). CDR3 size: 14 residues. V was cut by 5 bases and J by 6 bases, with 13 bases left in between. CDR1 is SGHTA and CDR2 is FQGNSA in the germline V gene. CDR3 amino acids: CASSKRAGPGELFF. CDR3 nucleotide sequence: TGTGCCAGCAGCAAGCGGGCGGGTCCCGGGGAGCTGTTTTTT.

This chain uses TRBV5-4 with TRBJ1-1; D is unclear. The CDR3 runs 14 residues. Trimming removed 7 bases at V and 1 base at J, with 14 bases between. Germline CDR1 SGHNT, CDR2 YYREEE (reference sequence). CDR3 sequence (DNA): TGTGCCAGCGGTAGCTGGCAGCAGAACACTGAAGCTTTCTTT. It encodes CASGSWQQNTEAFF.

The CDR3 loop reads CASSQGTGNEQFF. CDR3 bases: TGTGCCAGTAGCCAAGGGACAGGGAATGAGCAGTTCTTC. The chain combines TRBV19 with TRBJ2-1; the match to TRBD1 covers 9 bases. There are 13 residues in the CDR3. Germline CDR1 LNHDA, CDR2 SQIVND (reference sequence). Trimming cost V 6 bases and J 7 bases; bases outside gene matches: 4.

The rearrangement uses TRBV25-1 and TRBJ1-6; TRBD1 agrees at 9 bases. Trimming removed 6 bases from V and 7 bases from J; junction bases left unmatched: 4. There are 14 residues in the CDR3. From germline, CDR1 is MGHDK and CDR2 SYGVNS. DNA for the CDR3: TGTGCCAGCAGGAGGACAGGGGACAATTCACCCCTCCACTTT. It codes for CASRRTGDNSPLHF.

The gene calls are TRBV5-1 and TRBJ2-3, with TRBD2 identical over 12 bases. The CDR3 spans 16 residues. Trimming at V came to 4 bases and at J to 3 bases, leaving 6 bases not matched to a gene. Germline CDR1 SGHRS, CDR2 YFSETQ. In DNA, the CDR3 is TGCGCCAGCAGCGGCCTAGCGGGGGGGCGGACAGATACGCAGTATTTT. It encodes CASSGLAGGRTDTQYF.